The rows below give T cell receptor beta chains drawn from one sample of a study of cytomegalovirus exposure and HLA in healthy donors. Some clones are missing from TCRdb's copy, which holds only in-frame ones; the method was immunoSEQ multiplex PCR. Of some 140,000 clones in the sample, around 79% were seen once. Sequencing was carried out using PBMCs. These receptors were taken from a man aged 18 to 30 in good health and CMV-seronegative. Both conserved end residues are part of each CDR3. The order of the fields is V gene, D gene, J gene, clone size, CDR3 protein, CDR3 DNA. The D gene is left open where the match is weak. The size entry is marked missing in some rows and otherwise reads once, few, many or a size class.

>TRBV7-2|TRBD2|TRBJ2-2|few
CASTSWGRGGLGELFF
TGTGCCAGCACCTCTTGGGGCCGGGGGGGGCTCGGGGAGCTGTTTTTT
>TRBV5-5|.|TRBJ1-1|.
CASSFLSWRGRRLGTEAFF
TGTGCCAGCAGCTTCCTCTCTTGGAGGGGACGTAGGCTTGGCACTGAAGCTTTCTTT
>TRBV27|.|TRBJ1-2|.
CASSLGPGYGYTF
TGTGCCAGCAGTTTAGGGCCTGGCTATGGCTACACCTTC
>TRBV29-1|.|TRBJ1-5|few
CSVGGVSNQPQHF
TGCAGCGTCGGGGGAGTAAGCAATCAGCCCCAGCATTTT
>TRBV7-2|.|TRBJ1-1|.
CASSLAGWRLDTEAFF
TGTGCCAGCAGCTTAGCAGGGTGGAGGTTGGACACTGAAGCTTTCTTT
>TRBV19|TRBD1|TRBJ2-7|.
CASSYDRAGEQYF
TGTGCCAGTAGTTATGACAGGGCGGGCGAGCAGTACTTC
>TRBV7-9|.|TRBJ1-2|few
CASSKGYGTSYGYTF
TGTGCCAGCAGCAAAGGCTACGGGACATCATATGGCTACACCTTC
>TRBV30|.|TRBJ2-5|.
CAWSVHGAGGTQYF
TGTGCCTGGAGTGTTCATGGGGCCGGCGGGACCCAGTACTTC
>TRBV2|.|TRBJ2-7|.
CASSGGLETYEQYF
TGTGCCAGCAGTGGAGGACTCGAGACCTACGAGCAGTACTTC
>TRBV5-1|.|TRBJ1-2|.
CASSREAGADYGYTF
TGCGCCAGCAGCCGGGAGGCGGGGGCGGACTATGGCTACACCTTC
>TRBV13|TRBD2|TRBJ2-2|.
CASSLGTSGTGELFF
TGTGCCAGCAGCTTGGGGACTAGCGGCACCGGGGAGCTGTTTTTT
>TRBV6-1|.|TRBJ1-2|.
CASSEGTGHYGYTF
TGTGCCAGCAGTGAAGGTACAGGTCACTATGGCTACACCTTC
>TRBV7-6|TRBD1|TRBJ2-7|.
CASSSGQGPSYEQYF
TGTGCCAGCAGCTCCGGACAGGGACCCTCCTACGAGCAGTACTTC
>TRBV11-1|TRBD2|TRBJ2-3|.
CASSLSGGATDTQYF
TGTGCCAGCAGTCTTAGCGGGGGGGCCACAGATACGCAGTATTTT
>TRBV7-9|TRBD1|TRBJ1-2|.
CASSLDGQEPIGYTF
TGTGCCAGCAGCTTAGATGGACAGGAGCCCATTGGCTACACCTTC
>TRBV4-2|TRBD2|TRBJ2-3|.
CASSAALAGGGSDTQYF
TGTGCCAGCAGCGCCGCCCTAGCGGGGGGGGGATCAGATACGCAGTATTTT
>TRBV6-1|TRBD1|TRBJ1-5|.
CASSLQGSGQPQHF
TGTGCCAGCAGCCTACAGGGGAGTGGCCAGCCCCAGCATTTT
>TRBV6-5|.|TRBJ1-2|.
CASSYSRPGENGYTF
TGTGCCAGCAGTTACAGTCGTCCAGGGGAAAATGGCTACACCTTC
>TRBV2|.|TRBJ2-3|once
CASNPRIRTDTQYF
TGTGCCAGCAATCCGAGAATACGGACAGATACGCAGTATTTT
>TRBV2|TRBD1|TRBJ2-1|.
CASNDRDRGNNEQFF
TGTGCCAGCAATGACCGGGACAGGGGTAACAATGAGCAGTTCTTC
>TRBV7-9|.|TRBJ1-3|.
CSSSSRTAVSGNTIYF
TGTTCCAGCAGCTCTCGGACAGCCGTCTCTGGAAACACCATATATTTT
>TRBV4-1|.|TRBJ2-7|.
CASSQEFREPQYF
TGCGCCAGCAGCCAAGAATTCAGGGAACCGCAGTACTTC
>TRBV6-6|TRBD1|TRBJ1-3|.
CASSQTRDRAGNTIYF
TGTGCCAGCAGTCAGACCCGGGACAGGGCTGGAAACACCATATATTTT
>TRBV27|.|TRBJ1-6|.
CASSLYNSPLHF
TGTGCCAGCTCCCTCTATAATTCACCCCTCCACTTT
>TRBV7-6|TRBD2|TRBJ2-2|.
CASSLTPPRRELANTGELFF
TGTGCCAGCAGCTTAACCCCCCCCCGGCGGGAGCTCGCGAACACCGGGGAGCTGTTTTTT
>TRBV6-1|TRBD1|TRBJ2-7|.
CASSEARGTGLNYEQYF
TGTGCCAGCAGTGAAGCTCGAGGGACAGGGTTGAACTACGAGCAGTACTTC
>TRBV9|TRBD1|TRBJ1-2|.
CASSPRLPSGTGRDYGYTF
TGTGCCAGCAGCCCTCGACTGCCCAGCGGGACAGGGAGGGACTATGGCTACACCTTC
>TRBV6-1|.|TRBJ1-4|few
CASSGQIGSNEKLFF
TGTGCCAGCAGTGGACAGATCGGGTCTAATGAAAAACTGTTTTTT
>TRBV12-5|.|TRBJ1-1|.
CASGLIKTANTEAFF
TGTGCTAGTGGTTTGATTAAGACAGCCAACACTGAAGCTTTCTTT
>TRBV2|.|TRBJ2-1|few
CASGALRQKYNEQFF
TGTGCCAGCGGGGCTCTGCGGCAGAAGTACAATGAGCAGTTCTTC
>TRBV7-2|.|TRBJ2-7|.
CASSLMGNSYEQYF
TGTGCCAGCAGCTTAATGGGCAACTCCTACGAGCAGTACTTC
>TRBV19|.|TRBJ2-5|.
CASSIVREETQYF
TGTGCCAGTAGTATAGTCAGGGAAGAGACCCAGTACTTC
>TRBV27|.|TRBJ2-4|.
CASSLSGEAHLVQGLAKNIQYF
TGTGCCAGCAGTTTATCGGGGGAAGCCCACTTGGTACAGGGCTTAGCCAAAAACATTCAGTACTTC
>TRBV5-1|TRBD1|TRBJ1-1|few
CASSAGQGANTEAFF
TGCGCCAGCAGCGCAGGACAGGGGGCGAACACTGAAGCTTTCTTT
>TRBV27|.|TRBJ1-4|.
CASSLSMTGYEKLFF
TGTGCCAGCAGTTTATCGATGACGGGGTATGAAAAACTGTTTTTT
>TRBV19|.|TRBJ1-1|.
CASSIEVSTEAFF
TGTGCCAGTAGTATAGAAGTGAGTACTGAAGCTTTCTTT
>TRBV9|.|TRBJ2-6|.
CASSVGAGVSNVLTF
TGTGCCAGCAGCGTAGGGGCAGGGGTGTCCAACGTCCTGACTTTC
>TRBV7-2|TRBD1|TRBJ2-5|.
CASSSRQGEETQYF
TGTGCCAGCAGCTCGAGACAGGGGGAAGAGACCCAGTACTTC
>TRBV5-1|TRBD2|TRBJ2-7|.
CASSLDVGGAFEQYF
TGCGCCAGCAGCTTGGATGTCGGGGGGGCCTTCGAGCAGTACTTC
>TRBV7-8|TRBD1|TRBJ2-5|.
CASSLGGQGLFETQYF
TGTGCCAGCAGCTTAGGTGGACAGGGTCTTTTTGAGACCCAGTACTTC
>TRBV5-1|.|TRBJ2-3|few
CASSLGPLSSVDTQYF
TGCGCCAGCAGCCTAGGTCCGCTCTCTTCGGTAGATACGCAGTATTTT
>TRBV19|TRBD1|TRBJ1-2|.
CASSIARTGWADGYTF
TGTGCCAGTAGTATCGCTAGGACAGGCTGGGCGGATGGCTACACCTTC
>TRBV27|.|TRBJ2-7|.
CASSRARTGDYEQYF
TGTGCCAGCAGTCGAGCCCGGACGGGGGACTACGAGCAGTACTTC
>TRBV2|TRBD1|TRBJ1-2|.
CASSEVGQVPYGYTF
TGTGCCAGCAGTGAGGTGGGACAGGTACCCTATGGCTACACCTTC
>TRBV9|.|TRBJ1-1|few
CASSTQMNTEAFF
TGTGCCAGCAGCACCCAGATGAACACTGAAGCTTTCTTT
>TRBV7-9|.|TRBJ1-5|.
CASSFGTSNQPQHF
TGTGCCAGCAGCTTCGGTACCTCCAATCAGCCCCAGCATTTT
>TRBV6-5|.|TRBJ2-6|few
CASSYGAFSGANVLTF
TGTGCCAGCAGTTACGGGGCCTTCTCTGGGGCCAACGTCCTGACTTTC
>TRBV25-1|.|TRBJ2-5|.
CASSGLRVGVRGETQYF
TGTGCCAGCAGTGGCCTACGGGTGGGAGTGAGAGGAGAGACCCAGTACTTC
>TRBV27|.|TRBJ1-1|.
CASSLSGDTEAFF
TGTGCCAGCAGTTTATCGGGCGACACTGAAGCTTTCTTT
>TRBV12-5|TRBD1|TRBJ1-5|.
CASGSRQGSNQPQHF
TGTGCTAGTGGTTCCCGACAGGGAAGCAATCAGCCCCAGCATTTT
>TRBV19|TRBD1|TRBJ2-1|.
CASSTGTGGEQFF
TGTGCCAGTAGTACGGGGACAGGGGGTGAGCAGTTCTTC
>TRBV7-2|.|TRBJ2-2|.
CASSLQGRTGELFF
TGTGCCAGCAGCTTACAGGGGCGCACCGGGGAGCTGTTTTTT
>TRBV27|.|TRBJ1-6|.
CASSLWQNSPLHF
TGTGCCAGCAGTCTATGGCAGAATTCACCCCTCCACTTT
>TRBV6-4|.|TRBJ2-5|.
CASSDHSTNRGRTHDQETQYF
TGTGCCAGCAGTGACCACTCGACGAATCGGGGGAGGACCCACGATCAAGAGACCCAGTACTTC
>TRBV29-1|TRBD1|TRBJ2-7|.
CSVGGQGYYEQYF
TGCAGCGTGGGCGGACAGGGATACTACGAGCAGTACTTC